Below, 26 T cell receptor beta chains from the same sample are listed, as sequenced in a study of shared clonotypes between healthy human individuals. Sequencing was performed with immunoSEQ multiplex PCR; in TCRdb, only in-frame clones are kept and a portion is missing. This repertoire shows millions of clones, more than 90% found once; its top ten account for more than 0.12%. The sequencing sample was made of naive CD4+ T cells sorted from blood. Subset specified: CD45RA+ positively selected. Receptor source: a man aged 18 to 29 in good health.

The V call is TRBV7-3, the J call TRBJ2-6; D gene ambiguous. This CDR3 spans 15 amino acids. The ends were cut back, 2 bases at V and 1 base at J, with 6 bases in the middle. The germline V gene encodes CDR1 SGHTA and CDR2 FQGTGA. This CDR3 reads CASSLLGSGANVLTF. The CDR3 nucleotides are TGTGCCAGCAGCTTATTAGGTTCTGGGGCCAACGTCCTGACTTTC.

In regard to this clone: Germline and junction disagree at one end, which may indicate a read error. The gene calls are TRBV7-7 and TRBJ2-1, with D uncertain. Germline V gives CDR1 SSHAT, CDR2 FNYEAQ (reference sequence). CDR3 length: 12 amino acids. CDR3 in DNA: TGTGCTAGCAGCTTAGACAACGGGGAGCAGTTCTTC. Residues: CASSLDNGEQFF.

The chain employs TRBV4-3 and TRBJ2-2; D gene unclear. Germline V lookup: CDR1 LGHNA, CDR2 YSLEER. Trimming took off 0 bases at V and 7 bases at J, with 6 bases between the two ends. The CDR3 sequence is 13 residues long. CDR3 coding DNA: TGCGCCAGCAGCCAAGATCCCGGCGGGGAGCTGTTTTTT. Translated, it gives CASSQDPGGELFF.

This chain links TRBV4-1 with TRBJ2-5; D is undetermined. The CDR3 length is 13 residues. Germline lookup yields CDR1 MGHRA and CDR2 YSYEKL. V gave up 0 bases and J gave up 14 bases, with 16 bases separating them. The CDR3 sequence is CASSQDRASTLYF. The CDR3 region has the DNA TGCGCCAGCAGCCAAGATCGGGCGTCTACTCTCTACTTC.

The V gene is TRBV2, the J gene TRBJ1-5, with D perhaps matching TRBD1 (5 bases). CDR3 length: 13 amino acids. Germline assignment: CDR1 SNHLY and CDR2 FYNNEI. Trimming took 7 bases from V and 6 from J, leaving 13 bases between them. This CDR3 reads CASTPQGGQPQHF. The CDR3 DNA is TGTGCCAGCACCCCGCAGGGTGGTCAGCCCCAGCATTTT.

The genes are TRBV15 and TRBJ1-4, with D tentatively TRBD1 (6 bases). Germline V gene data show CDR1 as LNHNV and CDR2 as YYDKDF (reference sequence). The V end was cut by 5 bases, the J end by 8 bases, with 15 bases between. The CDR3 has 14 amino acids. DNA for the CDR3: TGTGCCACCAGCCGAGGGGGGCTCTTGGAAAAACTGTTTTTT. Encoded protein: CATSRGGLLEKLFF.

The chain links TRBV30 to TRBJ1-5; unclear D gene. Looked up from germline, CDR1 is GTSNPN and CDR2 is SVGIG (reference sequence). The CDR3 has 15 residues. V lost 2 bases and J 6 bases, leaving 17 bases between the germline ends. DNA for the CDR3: TGTGCCTGGAGTAAAGGGTTGGCTCCAGGTCAGCCCCAGCATTTT. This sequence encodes CAWSKGLAPGQPQHF.

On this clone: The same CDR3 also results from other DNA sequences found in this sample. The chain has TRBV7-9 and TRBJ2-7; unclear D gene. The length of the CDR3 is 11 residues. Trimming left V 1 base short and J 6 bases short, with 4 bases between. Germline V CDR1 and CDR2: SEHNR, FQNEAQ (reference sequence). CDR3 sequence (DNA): TGTGCCAGCAGCTTAGGAGTCGAGCAGTACTTC. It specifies CASSLGVEQYF.

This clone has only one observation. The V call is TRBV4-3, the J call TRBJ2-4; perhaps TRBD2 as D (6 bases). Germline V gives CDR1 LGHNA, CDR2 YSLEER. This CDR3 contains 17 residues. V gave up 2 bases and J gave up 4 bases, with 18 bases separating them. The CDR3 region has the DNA TGCGCCAGCAGCCAATCGGGGTCAGCGGGTAGAAAAAACATTCAGTACTTC. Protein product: CASSQSGSAGRKNIQYF.

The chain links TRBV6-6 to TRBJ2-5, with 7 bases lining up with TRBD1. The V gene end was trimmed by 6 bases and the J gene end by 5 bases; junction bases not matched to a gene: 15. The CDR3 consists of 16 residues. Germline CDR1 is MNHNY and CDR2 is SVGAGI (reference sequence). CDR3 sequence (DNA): TGTGCCAGCAGGAACTCACCTGGGACAGCGCGGGAGACCCAGTACTTC. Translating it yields CASRNSPGTARETQYF.

Here the CDR3 DNA reads TGCGCCAGCAGCTTATTTAGCGGAAGCTCCTACAATGAGCAGTTCTTC. It codes for CASSLFSGSSYNEQFF. The chain carries TRBV5-1 and TRBJ2-1; D is possibly TRBD2 (6 bases). The CDR3 has 16 residues. V lost 2 bases and J lost 0, with 12 bases in between. Germline CDR1 is SGHRS and CDR2 is YFSETQ.

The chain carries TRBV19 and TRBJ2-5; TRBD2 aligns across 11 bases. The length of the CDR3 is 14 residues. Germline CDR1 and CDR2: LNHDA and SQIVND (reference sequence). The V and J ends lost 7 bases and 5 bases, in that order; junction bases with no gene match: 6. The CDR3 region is CASKELAGVETQYF. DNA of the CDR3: TGTGCCAGTAAAGAACTAGCGGGAGTGGAGACCCAGTACTTC. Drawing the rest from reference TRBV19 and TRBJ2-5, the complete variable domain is DGGITQSPKYLFRKEGQNVTLSCEQNLNHDAMYWYRQDPGQGLRLIYYSQIVNDFQKGDIAEGYSVSREKKESFPLTVTSAQKNPTAFYLCASKELAGVETQYFGPGTRLLVL.

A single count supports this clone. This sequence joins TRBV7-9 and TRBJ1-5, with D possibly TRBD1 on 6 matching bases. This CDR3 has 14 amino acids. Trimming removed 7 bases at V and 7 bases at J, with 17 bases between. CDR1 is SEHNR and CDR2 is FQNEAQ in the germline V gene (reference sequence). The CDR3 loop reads CASNSGGREQPQHF. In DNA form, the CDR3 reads TGTGCCAGCAACTCCGGGGGGCGAGAGCAGCCCCAGCATTTT.

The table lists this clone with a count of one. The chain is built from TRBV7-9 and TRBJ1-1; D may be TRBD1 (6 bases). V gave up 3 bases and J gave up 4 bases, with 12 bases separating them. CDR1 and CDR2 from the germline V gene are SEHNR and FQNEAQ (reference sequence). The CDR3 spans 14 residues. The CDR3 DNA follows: TGTGCCAGCAGCTTTGAGGGGGGCATCACTGAAGCTTTCTTT. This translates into CASSFEGGITEAFF.

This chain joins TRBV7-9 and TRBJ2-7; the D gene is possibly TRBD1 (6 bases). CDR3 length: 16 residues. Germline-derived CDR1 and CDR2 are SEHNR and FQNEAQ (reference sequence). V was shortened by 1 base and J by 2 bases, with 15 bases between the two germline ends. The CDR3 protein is CASSLGDRNSPYEQYF. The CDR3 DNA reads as TGTGCCAGCAGCTTAGGTGACAGGAATTCTCCCTACGAGCAGTACTTC. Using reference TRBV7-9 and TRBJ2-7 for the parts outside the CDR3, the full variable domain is DTGVSQNPRHKITKRGQNVTFRCDPISEHNRLYWYRQTLGQGPEFLTYFQNEAQLEKSRLLSDRFSAERPKGSFSTLEIQRTEQGDSAMYLCASSLGDRNSPYEQYFGPGTRLTVT.

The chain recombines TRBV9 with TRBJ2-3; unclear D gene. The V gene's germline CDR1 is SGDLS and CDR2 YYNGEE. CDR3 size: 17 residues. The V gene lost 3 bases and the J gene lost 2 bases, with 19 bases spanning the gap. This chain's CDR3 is CASSAAGRVSVTDTQYF. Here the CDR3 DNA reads TGTGCCAGCAGCGCCGCCGGCCGGGTATCCGTCACAGATACGCAGTATTTT.

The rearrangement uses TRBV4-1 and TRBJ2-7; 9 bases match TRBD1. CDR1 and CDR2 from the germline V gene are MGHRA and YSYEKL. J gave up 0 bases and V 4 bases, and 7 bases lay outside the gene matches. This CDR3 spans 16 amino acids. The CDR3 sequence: CASSRSGTGISYEQYF. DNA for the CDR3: TGCGCCAGCAGCCGCTCGGGGACAGGGATCTCCTACGAGCAGTACTTC.

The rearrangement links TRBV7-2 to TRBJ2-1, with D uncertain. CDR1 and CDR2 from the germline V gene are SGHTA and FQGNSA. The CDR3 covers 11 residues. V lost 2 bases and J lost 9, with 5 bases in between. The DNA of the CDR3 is TGTGCCAGCAGCTTAAGGTTTGAGCAGTTCTTC. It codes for CASSLRFEQFF.

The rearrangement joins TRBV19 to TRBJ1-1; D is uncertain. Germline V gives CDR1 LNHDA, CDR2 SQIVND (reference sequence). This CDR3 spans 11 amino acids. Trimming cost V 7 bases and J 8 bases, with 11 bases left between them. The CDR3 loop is CASMGGREAFF. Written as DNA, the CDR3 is TGTGCCAGTATGGGAGGGAGGGAAGCTTTCTTT.

The DNA of the CDR3 is TGTGCCAGCAGCTTAGGAGTCAGGTATCAAGAGACCCAGTACTTC. As protein: CASSLGVRYQETQYF. The V call is TRBV7-2, the J call TRBJ2-5; no firm D call. The V end lost 1 base, the J end lost 2 bases, and 11 bases lay between the germline ends. The V gene's germline CDR1 is SGHTA and CDR2 FQGNSA. The length of the CDR3 is 15 residues.

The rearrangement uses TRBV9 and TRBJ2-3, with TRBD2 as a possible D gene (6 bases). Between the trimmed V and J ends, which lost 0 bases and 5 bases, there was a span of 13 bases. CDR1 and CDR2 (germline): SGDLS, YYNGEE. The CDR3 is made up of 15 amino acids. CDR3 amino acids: CASSVGRVSEDTQYF. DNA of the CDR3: TGTGCCAGCAGCGTAGGGAGGGTATCGGAAGATACGCAGTATTTT.

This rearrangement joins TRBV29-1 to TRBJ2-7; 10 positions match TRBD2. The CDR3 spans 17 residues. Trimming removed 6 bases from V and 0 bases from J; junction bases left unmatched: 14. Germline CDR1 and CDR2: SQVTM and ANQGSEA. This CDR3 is CSVRTGTSVFSSYEQYF. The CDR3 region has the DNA TGCAGCGTGCGTACCGGGACTAGCGTGTTTAGCTCCTACGAGCAGTACTTC.

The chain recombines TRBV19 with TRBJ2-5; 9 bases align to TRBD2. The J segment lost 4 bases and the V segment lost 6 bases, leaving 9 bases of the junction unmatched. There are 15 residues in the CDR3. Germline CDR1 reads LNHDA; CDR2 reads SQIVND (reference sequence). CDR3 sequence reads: CASSPLSAGGETQYF. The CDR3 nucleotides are TGTGCCAGTAGCCCCCTTTCAGCGGGGGGAGAGACCCAGTACTTC. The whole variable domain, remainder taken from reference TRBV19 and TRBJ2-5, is DGGITQSPKYLFRKEGQNVTLSCEQNLNHDAMYWYRQDPGQGLRLIYYSQIVNDFQKGDIAEGYSVSREKKESFPLTVTSAQKNPTAFYLCASSPLSAGGETQYFGPGTRLLVL.

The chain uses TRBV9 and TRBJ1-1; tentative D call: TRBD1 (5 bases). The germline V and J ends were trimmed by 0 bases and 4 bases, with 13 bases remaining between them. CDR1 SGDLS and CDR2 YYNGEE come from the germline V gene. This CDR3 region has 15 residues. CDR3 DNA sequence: TGTGCCAGCAGCGTAGCGAAGGGGTTTAGCACTGAAGCTTTCTTT. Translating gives CASSVAKGFSTEAFF.

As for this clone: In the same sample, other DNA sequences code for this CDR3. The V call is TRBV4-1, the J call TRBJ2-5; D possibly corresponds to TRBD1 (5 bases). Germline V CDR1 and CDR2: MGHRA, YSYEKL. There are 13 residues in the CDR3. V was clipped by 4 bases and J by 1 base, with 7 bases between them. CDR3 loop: CASSRGPQETQYF. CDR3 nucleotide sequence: TGCGCCAGCAGCCGGGGCCCCCAAGAGACCCAGTACTTC.

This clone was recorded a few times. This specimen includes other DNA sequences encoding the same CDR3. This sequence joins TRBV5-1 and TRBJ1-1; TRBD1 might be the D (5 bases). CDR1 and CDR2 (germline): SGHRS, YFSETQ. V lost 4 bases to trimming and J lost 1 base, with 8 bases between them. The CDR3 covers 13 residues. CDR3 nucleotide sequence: TGCGCCAGCAGCCCGGGACCGAACACTGAAGCTTTCTTT. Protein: CASSPGPNTEAFF.